One and the same sample provided the 27 T cell receptor beta chains below, sequenced in a study of T cell responses to AZD1222 COVID-19 vaccine. Using immunoSEQ multiplex PCR, the repertoire was profiled, and TCRdb retains in-frame clones only, with some absent. The table has 90,000 to 95,000 clones, roughly 90% seen once; the top ten hold about 12%. The sequences come from peripheral blood, collected 28 days after the second AZD1222 dose. The receptors derive from an adult who received the AZD1222 COVID-19 vaccine.

The rearrangement uses TRBV6-5 and TRBJ1-4; no clear D. Trimming removed 8 bases at V and 0 bases at J, with 7 bases between. CDR1 MNHEY and CDR2 SVGAGI come from the germline V gene. The CDR3 spans 13 residues. CDR3 DNA: TGTGCCAGCGTTACGGCAACTAATGAAAAACTGTTTTTT. Its protein is CASVTATNEKLFF.

This clone has a single count. The J gene is TRBJ2-1, the V gene TRBV3-1 (or the pseudogene TRBV3-2), with 9 bases identical to TRBD2. Germline V CDR1 and CDR2: LGHDT, YNNKEL (reference sequence). CDR3 size: 17 residues. With V trimmed by 3 bases and J by 1 base, 7 bases remained unmatched. The chain's CDR3 is CASSQILAGRSYNEQFF. CDR3 coding DNA: TGTGCCAGCAGCCAGATACTAGCGGGTAGATCCTACAATGAGCAGTTCTTC.

The V gene is TRBV9, the J gene TRBJ2-5; D is unclear. Germline V gives CDR1 SGDLS, CDR2 YYNGEE. The CDR3 consists of 15 residues. The V and J ends lost 0 bases and 2 bases respectively, with 11 bases between them. For the CDR3, the DNA is TGTGCCAGCAGCGTAGATGAGCTAGTACAAGAGACCCAGTACTTC. This encodes CASSVDELVQETQYF.

This chain connects TRBV9 to TRBJ2-5; D unclear. The CDR3 has 15 residues. CDR1 is SGDLS and CDR2 is YYNGEE in the germline V gene. Trimming took 0 bases from V and 1 from J, leaving 10 bases between them. The DNA of the CDR3 is TGTGCCAGCAGCGTAGAAGCTCACAGCCAAGAGACCCAGTACTTC. Its protein is CASSVEAHSQETQYF. The variable domain in full, with the rest retrieved from reference TRBV9 and TRBJ2-5, is DSGVTQTPKHLITATGQRVTLRCSPRSGDLSVYWYQQSLDQGLQFLIQYYNGEERAKGNILERFSAQQFPDLHSELNLSSLELGDSALYFCASSVEAHSQETQYFGPGTRLLVL.

The V and J genes are TRBV4-2 and TRBJ2-2; D gene uncertain. Germline V CDR1 and CDR2: LGHNA, YNFKEQ. V lost 5 bases to trimming and J lost 3 bases, with 10 bases between them. The CDR3 covers 14 residues. The chain's CDR3 is CASSARADTGELFF. The CDR3 nucleotides read TGTGCCAGCAGCGCCCGGGCCGACACCGGGGAGCTGTTTTTT.

This chain connects TRBV4-3 to TRBJ2-7; 7 positions match TRBD1. In germline, CDR1 is LGHNA, CDR2 YSLEER. This CDR3 is built from 17 residues. Trimming at V came to 1 base and at J to 0 bases, leaving 9 bases not matched to a gene. DNA of the CDR3: TGCGCCAGCAGCCAAGGCCCGAGGGGGCTGGCCTCCTACGAGCAGTACTTC. This codes for CASSQGPRGLASYEQYF.

The chain employs TRBV7-2 and TRBJ1-2, with no clear D. CDR1 is SGHTA and CDR2 is FQGNSA in the germline V gene. Trimming stripped 4 bases from V and 6 bases from J, with 6 bases between. The CDR3 spans 11 residues. The CDR3: CASSWRDGYTF. The CDR3 DNA reads TGTGCCAGCAGCTGGAGGGATGGCTACACCTTC.

The chain couples TRBV7-2 to TRBJ2-5; D may match TRBD1 or TRBD2 (7 bases each). The CDR3 totals 15 residues. Germline V gives CDR1 SGHTA, CDR2 FQGNSA. With 4 bases removed from V and 1 base from J, the gap between germline ends came to 13 bases. The DNA of the CDR3 is TGTGCCAGCAGCTGGGGGGGGACAGCCCAAGAGACCCAGTACTTC. Protein: CASSWGGTAQETQYF.

The chain links TRBV28 to TRBJ2-4; D unclear. CDR1 MDHEN and CDR2 SYDVKM come from the germline V gene. The ends were cut back, 3 bases at V and 4 bases at J, with 4 bases in the middle. The CDR3 totals 12 residues. The CDR3 spells CASSFTKNIQYF. The CDR3 bases are TGTGCCAGCAGTTTCACAAAAAACATTCAGTACTTC.

This chain links TRBV7-3 with TRBJ1-6; no definite D call. The V end was cut by 1 base, the J end by 9 bases, with 16 bases between. Per germline, CDR1 SGHTA and CDR2 FQGTGA. This CDR3 has 16 amino acids. The CDR3 coding sequence is TGTGCCAGCAGCTTAAGGTTGGGGAGTATTGGTTCACCCCTCCACTTT. As protein: CASSLRLGSIGSPLHF.

The V call is TRBV2, the J call TRBJ1-1; perhaps TRBD1 as D (6 bases). V was clipped by 10 bases and J by 2 bases, with 17 bases between them. Germline CDR1 SNHLY, CDR2 FYNNEI. The CDR3 covers 14 residues. The CDR3 reads CATRGVGRNTEAFF. CDR3 coding DNA: TGTGCCACGAGGGGGGTAGGGAGAAACACTGAAGCTTTCTTT.

The chain uses TRBV7-9 and TRBJ1-5; tentative D call: TRBD1 (6 bases). Deletions cut 1 base from V and 0 bases from J, with 16 bases between. CDR1 is SEHNR and CDR2 is FQNEAQ in the germline V gene (reference sequence). The CDR3 consists of 18 residues. CDR3 nucleotide sequence: TGTGCCAGCAGCTTAGGAGGGGGGGACTTCAGTAGCAATCAGCCCCAGCATTTT. It yields the protein CASSLGGGDFSSNQPQHF.

This chain links TRBV6-5 with TRBJ1-2; 7 nucleotides line up with TRBD1. CDR3 length: 13 residues. Germline CDR1 MNHEY, CDR2 SVGAGI. With V trimmed by 6 bases and J by 5 bases, 6 bases remained unmatched. CDR3 protein: CASRPQGVYGYTF. The CDR3 DNA follows: TGTGCCAGCAGGCCCCAGGGGGTATATGGCTACACCTTC.

J is TRBJ2-7 and V is TRBV5-6; D is tentatively TRBD1 or TRBD2 (8 bases each). Germline assignment: CDR1 SGHDT and CDR2 YYEEEE. The CDR3 runs 19 residues. Deletions cut 2 bases from V and 0 bases from J, with 24 bases between. Here the CDR3 reads CASSFLAGQVLRSSYEQYF. The CDR3 region has the DNA TGTGCCAGCAGCTTTTTAGCGGGACAGGTCTTACGAAGCTCCTACGAGCAGTACTTC.

V and J are TRBV13 and TRBJ1-4; D remains unclear. The CDR3 runs to 21 residues. Between the trimmed V and J ends, which lost 2 bases and 0 bases, there was a span of 25 bases. Germline V gives CDR1 PRHDT, CDR2 FYEKMQ (reference sequence). This CDR3 is CASSLSPRVRHQDATNEKLFF. CDR3 nucleotides: TGTGCCAGCAGCTTAAGCCCCCGGGTTAGGCACCAAGATGCAACTAATGAAAAACTGTTTTTT.

This chain joins TRBV19 and TRBJ1-4; 10 positions match TRBD1. The CDR3 length is 16 residues. V was clipped by 1 base and J by 5 bases; unmatched bases: 4. Germline V gene data show CDR1 as LNHDA and CDR2 as SQIVND (reference sequence). The CDR3 loop is CASSIVRTGGNEKLFF. The CDR3 DNA sequence: TGTGCCAGTAGTATAGTCCGGACAGGGGGAAATGAAAAACTGTTTTTT.

CDR3 sequence (DNA): TGTGCCAGCTCACCAGAGGGGGGCTCGAGCTCTGGAAACACCATATATTTT. Translation gives CASSPEGGSSSGNTIYF. V and J are TRBV18 and TRBJ1-3, with D possibly being TRBD1 (6 bases). V was pared by 2 bases and J by 0 bases, with 14 bases between. In germline, CDR1 is KGHSH, CDR2 LQKENI. The length of the CDR3 is 17 residues.

J is TRBJ2-5 and V is TRBV5-6; 9 bases are a match to TRBD2. Germline trimming cut 0 bases from V and 4 bases from J; bases unmatched to any gene: 4. Germline loops: CDR1 SGHDT, CDR2 YYEEEE. The CDR3 length is 15 residues. The CDR3 nucleotides read TGTGCCAGCAGCTTGGGGCTAGCGGGGACAGAGACCCAGTACTTC. It yields the protein CASSLGLAGTETQYF.

The CDR3 DNA is TGCAGCGTCAGAGGGGGATCTGGCTACGAGCAGTACTTC. Amino acid sequence: CSVRGGSGYEQYF. V is TRBV29-1 and J is TRBJ2-7; weak D call: TRBD1 (6 bases). This CDR3 is 13 amino acids long. CDR1 is SQVTM, CDR2 ANQGSEA, per germline. The V gene lost 6 bases and the J gene lost 3 bases, with 15 bases spanning the gap.

The chain carries TRBV7-9 and TRBJ2-6; possible D gene TRBD2, 5 bases. Trimming removed 1 base at V and 15 bases at J, with 7 bases between. CDR1 is SEHNR and CDR2 is FQNEAQ in the germline V gene (reference sequence). The CDR3 has 11 amino acids. The DNA for the CDR3 is TGTGCCAGCAGCTTAGGGGGAGACCTGACTTTC. It specifies CASSLGGDLTF.

This clone turned up a few times. The V and J genes are TRBV6-5 and TRBJ2-2, with 8 bases fitting TRBD2. Per the germline V gene, CDR1 is MNHEY and CDR2 is SVGAGI. The CDR3 spans 16 residues. V shed 1 base, J shed 6 bases, and the junction held 7 bases outside the gene matches. CDR3 coding DNA: TGTGCCAGCAGTTACTGGGGAGCGGGAGTACCCGGGGAGCTGTTTTTT. Its protein is CASSYWGAGVPGELFF.

The V gene is TRBV11-3, the J gene TRBJ2-5; D is uncertain. Germline V gene lookup returns CDR1 SGHNT and CDR2 YENEEA. This CDR3 contains 13 residues. Trimming left V 3 bases short and J 5 bases short, with 10 bases between. CDR3 loop: CASSLKGRETQYF. CDR3 coding DNA: TGTGCCAGCAGCTTGAAGGGTCGGGAGACCCAGTACTTC.

The J gene is TRBJ2-2, the V gene TRBV20-1; D is perhaps TRBD1 or TRBD2 (5 bases each). With 3 bases removed from V and 3 bases from J, the gap between germline ends came to 11 bases. CDR3 length equals 14 residues. The germline V gene has CDR1 DFQATT and CDR2 SNEGSKA (reference sequence). The CDR3, as DNA: TGCAGTGCTAGTAGTCGGGGCTACACCGGGGAGCTGTTTTTT. Amino acids: CSASSRGYTGELFF.

The chain joins TRBV19 to TRBJ1-5, with no clear D. Trimming took off 4 bases at V and 7 bases at J, with 14 bases between the two ends. CDR1 and CDR2 from the germline V gene are LNHDA and SQIVND (reference sequence). The CDR3 contains 14 residues. The CDR3 coding sequence is TGTGCCAGTAGTAAGTACCTCCCCGGACAGCCCCAGCATTTT. It yields the protein CASSKYLPGQPQHF.

The genes are TRBV4-1 and TRBJ1-2; no clear D gene. The CDR3 runs to 14 residues. Germline lookup yields CDR1 MGHRA and CDR2 YSYEKL. V was trimmed by 1 base and J by 8 bases, leaving 14 bases between them. DNA for the CDR3: TGCGCCAGCAGCCAAGTTGGAACCAGCAGGGGCTACACCTTC. Its translation: CASSQVGTSRGYTF.

The sample holds a few counts of this clone. The chain combines TRBV29-1 with TRBJ2-2; TRBD1 aligns across 7 bases. V was pared by 7 bases and J by 4 bases, with 9 bases of the junction left unmatched. CDR3 length: 14 residues. CDR1 and CDR2 from the germline V gene are SQVTM and ANQGSEA. Written as DNA, the CDR3 is TGCAGCGCCCGACCGGGACAGACCACCGGGGAGCTGTTTTTT. Residues: CSARPGQTTGELFF.

V gene TRBV3-1 (or the pseudogene TRBV3-2) combines with J gene TRBJ1-3; no firm D call. The CDR3 is 14 amino acids. V lost 1 base and J lost 2, with 6 bases in between. CDR1 LGHDT and CDR2 YNNKEL come from the germline V gene (reference sequence). CDR3 coding DNA: TGTGCCAGCAGCCAAGGAGGGCCTGGAAACACCATATATTTT. Its translation is CASSQGGPGNTIYF.